This TCR beta chain was sequenced during a study of post-analysis software for immune sequencing data. Study background: The disease courses spanned relapsing-remitting, secondary progressive and progressive-relapsing forms of multiple sclerosis. Findings of the study overall: Co-batched samples clustered tightly together by F measure. A handful of TRBV segments were significantly more frequent in patients than in controls. TRBV5-6, TRBV5-1 and TRBV20-1 were among these segments. Compared against controls, patients with multiple sclerosis displayed significantly lower normalized Chao1 diversity.

This clonotype was seen only a few times. Its antigen is not identified. Included in the TCR beta cDNA libraries were unique molecular identifiers. Each batch of about 0.95 to 10 million T cells produced 500,000 to 550,000 cDNA molecules. One entry per CDR3 protein, called by TCRdb with MiXCR from the PCR reads. The repertoire holds about 800,000 distinct CDR3 sequences, with 30% as singletons. V gave up 3 bases and J gave up 3 bases; unmatched junction bases: 8. Germline V lookup: CDR1 SGDLS, CDR2 YYNGEE. The CDR3 contains 16 residues. The specimen sequenced was blood. V is TRBV9 and J is TRBJ2-2, with 7 positions matching TRBD1. This receptor was taken from a girl aged 5 to 17 with multiple sclerosis. CDR3 protein: CASSGRDSAYTGELFF. The CDR3 DNA is TGTGCCAGCAGCGGCCGGGACAGCGCATACACCGGGGAGCTGTTTTTT.